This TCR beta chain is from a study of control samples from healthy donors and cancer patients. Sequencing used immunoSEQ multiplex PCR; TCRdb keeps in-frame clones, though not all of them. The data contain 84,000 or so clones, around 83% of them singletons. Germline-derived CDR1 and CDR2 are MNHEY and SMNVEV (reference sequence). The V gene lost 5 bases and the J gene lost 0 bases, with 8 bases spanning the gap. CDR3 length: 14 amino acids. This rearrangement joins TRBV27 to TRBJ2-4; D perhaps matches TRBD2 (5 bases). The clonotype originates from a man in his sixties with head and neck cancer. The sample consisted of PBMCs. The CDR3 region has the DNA TGTGCCAGCAGTCGGGGAGAAGCCAAAAACATTCAGTACTTC. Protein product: CASSRGEAKNIQYF.